The clone carrying this TCR beta chain was detected ten times or more. What it binds is unknown. Each CDR3 protein gets one entry after TCRdb re-called the 5' RACE reads with MiXCR. The sample lists over 550,000 distinct CDR3 sequences, just over 7% occurring once. The sample originates from a study of identical twins. Findings and caveats of the study: For cord blood, abundant beta clonotypes had fewer insertions, unlike memory repertoires, which showed none. The study found weaker excess twin sharing in beta out-of-frame sequences.

CDR1 is SEHNR and CDR2 is FQNEAQ in the germline V gene (reference sequence). Trimming removed 2 bases at V and 5 bases at J, with 7 bases between. CDR3 size: 12 residues. The sample was also linked to a second study, of yellow fever vaccine responses in identical twins.

The origin of this receptor is a woman aged 18-30 years in good health. The sample consisted of PBMCs. V usage is TRBV7-9 and J usage is TRBJ2-7; D is ambiguous. CDR3: CASSLRQDEQYV. In DNA form, the CDR3 reads TGTGCCAGCAGCTTAAGACAAGACGAGCAGTACGTC.